This T cell receptor (beta chain) stems from a study of cytomegalovirus exposure and HLA in healthy donors. Notes on the study in general: In terms of immune exposure information, only CMV serostatus was available.

Trimming at V came to 5 bases and at J to 2 bases, leaving 8 bases not matched to a gene. The germline CDR1 and CDR2 sequences are MDHEN and SYDVKM. The CDR3 extends over 16 amino acids. For this clone: Its antigen remains unknown.

PCR employed 60 Vbeta and 13 Jbeta primers. This table comes from immunoSEQ multiplex PCR, and its TCRdb copy is limited to in-frame clones, with some not included. The sample carries fewer than 150,000 clones, more than 75% recorded once. Sequenced: PBMCs. The chain recombines TRBV28 with TRBJ2-5; 10 bases map to TRBD2. This receptor was identified in a middle-aged woman in good health and CMV-seropositive. As DNA, the CDR3 is TGTGCCAGCAGTACTCGGACTAGCGGAAGGCAAGAGACCCAGTACTTC. Translation: CASSTRTSGRQETQYF.